One TCR beta chain is described in this entry. What it binds is not known. This sample stems from a study of T cell responses to AZD1222 COVID-19 vaccine. General study findings and limits: Mapped onto spike, vaccine-associated CD4 TCRs spanned it and were dominant at 160-218 and 743-854. Reportedly, nearly half the spike-specific TCRs target unmutated variant regions. Baseline seropositives among AZD1222 recipients totaled only five to seven.

Assay used: immunoSEQ multiplex PCR; TCRdb lists only in-frame clones, some missing. The sample contains approximately 130,000 clones, roughly 87% of which appear only once. This CDR3 has 14 amino acids. In germline, CDR1 is ENHRY, CDR2 SYGVKD. V was shortened by 0 bases and J by 7 bases, with 10 bases between the two germline ends. The chain joins TRBV10-3 to TRBJ1-5; D is possibly TRBD1 (5 bases). The clonotype comes from an adult who received the AZD1222 COVID-19 vaccine. Source: peripheral blood, taken 28 days after the second AZD1222 dose. In DNA, the CDR3 is TGTGCCATCAGTGAGTCGGGGGGAGAACAGCCCCAGCATTTT. Translated: CAISESGGEQPQHF.